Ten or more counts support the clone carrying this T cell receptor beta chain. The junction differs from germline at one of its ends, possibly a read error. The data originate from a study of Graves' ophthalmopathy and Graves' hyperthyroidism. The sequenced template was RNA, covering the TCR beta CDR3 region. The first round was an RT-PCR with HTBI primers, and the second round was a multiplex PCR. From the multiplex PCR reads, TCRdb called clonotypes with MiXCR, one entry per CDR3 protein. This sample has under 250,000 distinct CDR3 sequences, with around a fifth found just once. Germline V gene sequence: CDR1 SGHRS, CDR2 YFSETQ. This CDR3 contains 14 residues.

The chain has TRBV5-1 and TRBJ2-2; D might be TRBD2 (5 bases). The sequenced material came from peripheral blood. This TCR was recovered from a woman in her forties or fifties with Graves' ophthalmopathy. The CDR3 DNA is TGCGCCAGCAGCTTGTCCGGGAACCCCGGGGAGCTGTTTTTT. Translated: CASSLSGNPGELFF.